The 16 T cell receptor beta chains reported below all come from one sample, sequenced in a study of blood T cell repertoires in COVID-19. Clones were read by immunoSEQ multiplex PCR, and TCRdb kept only the in-frame ones, dropping some. The sample lists about 150,000 clones, around nine tenths occurring once. The sequencing sample was made of peripheral blood. Every receptor here comes from a woman aged 70-85 years with acute or convalescent COVID-19.

The rearrangement uses TRBV19 and TRBJ1-6; D is perhaps TRBD1 (6 bases). The germline CDR1 and CDR2 sequences are LNHDA and SQIVND (reference sequence). CDR3 length equals 15 residues. Deletions cut 1 base from V and 7 bases from J, with 11 bases between. CDR3 loop: CASSIAQGINSPLHF. The CDR3 DNA follows: TGTGCCAGTAGTATAGCACAGGGAATAAATTCACCCCTCCACTTT. Full variable domain (missing parts from reference TRBV19 and TRBJ1-6): DGGITQSPKYLFRKEGQNVTLSCEQNLNHDAMYWYRQDPGQGLRLIYYSQIVNDFQKGDIAEGYSVSREKKESFPLTVTSAQKNPTAFYLCASSIAQGINSPLHFGNGTRLTVT.

DNA for the CDR3: TGTGCCAGCAGAACAGGGGGCCCTGGGGCCAACGTCCTGACTTTC. The encoded protein is CASRTGGPGANVLTF. V gene TRBV28 combines with J gene TRBJ2-6, with 9 bases fitting TRBD1. V shed 6 bases, J shed 2 bases, and the junction held 2 bases outside the gene matches. The germline gives CDR1 MDHEN, CDR2 SYDVKM. CDR3 length: 15 amino acids.

This sequence joins TRBV19 and TRBJ1-5; maybe TRBD1 (5 bases). Germline CDR1 and CDR2: LNHDA and SQIVND (reference sequence). The CDR3 spans 15 residues. V lost 2 bases and J lost 6, with 14 bases in between. The CDR3 sequence is CASSISQGFVQPQHF. DNA of the CDR3: TGTGCCAGTAGTATATCTCAGGGTTTCGTTCAGCCCCAGCATTTT.

The chain recombines TRBV2 with TRBJ1-1, with D uncertain. The CDR3 consists of 12 residues. CDR1 and CDR2 (germline): SNHLY, FYNNEI. V was trimmed by 8 bases and J by 5 bases, leaving 12 bases between them. The CDR3 here is CASLELRTEAFF. In DNA, the CDR3 is TGTGCCAGCCTGGAGCTACGAACTGAAGCTTTCTTT.

V usage is TRBV27 and J usage is TRBJ1-5; no firm D call. This CDR3 spans 13 amino acids. Trimming left V 5 bases short and J 9 bases short, with 14 bases between. CDR1 and CDR2 (germline): MNHEY, SMNVEV (reference sequence). The CDR3 spells CASSPYRFPPQHF. The CDR3 DNA reads as TGTGCCAGCAGTCCCTACCGTTTTCCGCCCCAGCATTTT.

The rearrangement links TRBV15 to TRBJ1-4; D remains unclear. The V gene's germline CDR1 is LNHNV and CDR2 YYDKDF (reference sequence). V was cut by 7 bases and J by 8 bases, with 14 bases left in between. CDR3 size: 13 residues. CDR3 protein: CATKGGQREKLFF. Here the CDR3 DNA reads TGTGCCACCAAGGGAGGGCAAAGGGAAAAACTGTTTTTT.

The chain is built from TRBV19 and TRBJ2-5; 7 bases align to TRBD2. J gave up 7 bases and V 3 bases, and 11 bases lay outside the gene matches. CDR1 LNHDA and CDR2 SQIVND come from the germline V gene (reference sequence). The CDR3 runs 15 residues. This chain's CDR3 is CASSMGVAGSVTQYF. CDR3 sequence (DNA): TGTGCCAGTAGTATGGGGGTAGCGGGCTCGGTGACCCAGTACTTC.

This clone appeared a single time. The J gene is TRBJ2-4, the V gene TRBV7-2, with TRBD1 matching 12 bases. The CDR3 loop spans 16 amino acids. Trimming removed 0 bases from V and 9 bases from J; junction bases left unmatched: 6. Germline CDR1 reads SGHTA; CDR2 reads FQGNSA. As DNA, the CDR3 is TGTGCCAGCAGCTTAGCTTCCGGGACAGGGGGCCCCATTCAGTACTTC. Its protein product is CASSLASGTGGPIQYF.

The chain links TRBV5-1 to TRBJ1-1; TRBD1 agrees at 10 bases. The CDR3 consists of 16 residues. CDR1 is SGHRS, CDR2 YFSETQ, per germline. Losses at the gene ends were 2 bases for V and 1 base for J; bases not matched to a gene: 5. CDR3 region: CASSFRDRGKNTEAFF. The CDR3 bases are TGCGCCAGCAGCTTTAGGGACAGGGGAAAGAACACTGAAGCTTTCTTT. Together with reference TRBV5-1 and TRBJ1-1, the CDR3 gives the full variable domain: KAGVTQTPRYLIKTRGQQVTLSCSPISGHRSVSWYQQTPGQGLQFLFEYFSETQRNKGNFPGRFSGRQFSNSRSEMNVSTLELGDSALYLCASSFRDRGKNTEAFFGQGTRLTVV.

V and J are TRBV29-1 and TRBJ1-4; D not resolved. V was trimmed by 7 bases and J by 8 bases, leaving 17 bases between them. The germline V gene encodes CDR1 SQVTM and CDR2 ANQGSEA. CDR3 size: 13 residues. The DNA of the CDR3 is TGCAGCGCAACACGCTCAAACGGGGAAAAACTGTTTTTT. Amino acids: CSATRSNGEKLFF.

This rearrangement joins TRBV5-8 to TRBJ2-5; a possible D gene is TRBD2 (5 bases). CDR1 and CDR2 (germline): SGHTS, YDEGEE. CDR3 length: 14 residues. V shed 0 bases and J shed 5 bases, with 11 bases lying between them. CDR3 in amino acids: CASSLVPSRETQYF. The CDR3 DNA reads TGTGCCAGCAGCTTGGTACCTAGCAGGGAGACCCAGTACTTC.

This chain uses TRBV28 with TRBJ1-1; 8 bases line up with TRBD1. Germline V CDR1 and CDR2: MDHEN, SYDVKM. This CDR3 spans 14 amino acids. V lost 5 bases and J lost 1; bases outside the gene matches: 3. This CDR3 is CASSVRGRNTEAFF. CDR3 bases: TGTGCCAGCAGTGTCAGGGGGCGGAACACTGAAGCTTTCTTT.

CDR3 nucleotide sequence: TGTGCCAGCAGTACCCCGGCTAGCCCCTACGAGCAGTACGTC. Amino acid sequence: CASSTPASPYEQYV. The chain is built from TRBV28 and TRBJ2-7; D is perhaps TRBD2 (5 bases). This CDR3 has 14 residues. The V end was cut by 5 bases, the J end by 2 bases, with 13 bases between. The germline CDR1 and CDR2 sequences are MDHEN and SYDVKM.

The genes are TRBV27 and TRBJ1-5; a weak D match, TRBD1 (6 bases). Germline lookup yields CDR1 MNHEY and CDR2 SMNVEV (reference sequence). Trimming removed 0 bases from V and 5 bases from J, with 8 bases in between. The CDR3 is made up of 14 amino acids. CDR3 in amino acids: CASSLSRGDQPQHF. Written as DNA, the CDR3 is TGTGCCAGCAGTTTATCCAGGGGAGATCAGCCCCAGCATTTT.

This rearrangement joins TRBV9 to TRBJ2-1; 9 bases agree with TRBD2. Losses at the gene ends were 4 bases for V and 0 bases for J; bases not matched to a gene: 11. Per germline, CDR1 SGDLS and CDR2 YYNGEE. CDR3 length equals 18 residues. The CDR3 sequence is CASSTPRGGGASYNEQFF. Written as DNA, the CDR3 is TGTGCCAGCAGCACCCCGAGGGGCGGGGGGGCCTCCTACAATGAGCAGTTCTTC.

This clone was observed a handful of times. The chain employs TRBV28 and TRBJ1-4; 11 nucleotides match TRBD1. Germline V gene lookup returns CDR1 MDHEN and CDR2 SYDVKM. Unmatched junction bases numbered 2, after V lost 5 bases and J lost 0 bases. This CDR3 is 16 amino acids long. The CDR3 is CASSRTGGATNEKLFF. The CDR3 region has the DNA TGTGCCAGCAGTCGGACAGGGGGCGCAACTAATGAAAAACTGTTTTTT.